A single sample is the source of the 8 T cell receptor beta chains below, sequenced in a study of blood T cell repertoires in COVID-19. Clones were read by immunoSEQ multiplex PCR, and TCRdb kept only the in-frame ones, dropping some. The sample carries around 120,000 clones, roughly three quarters recorded once. The sequenced material came from peripheral blood. The receptors derive from a woman of 80 years or more with acute or convalescent COVID-19.

The chain joins TRBV6-5 to TRBJ1-6; a possible D gene is TRBD1 (5 bases). CDR1 is MNHEY, CDR2 SVGAGI, per germline. With 4 bases removed from V and 7 bases from J, the gap between germline ends came to 17 bases. This CDR3 is 16 amino acids long. Here the CDR3 reads CASSSFGTVRNSPLHF. DNA of the CDR3: TGTGCCAGCAGTTCCTTCGGGACTGTAAGGAATTCACCCCTCCACTTT.

This sequence joins TRBV3-1 (or the pseudogene TRBV3-2) and TRBJ2-4; TRBD2 might be the D (6 bases). Germline V gene lookup returns CDR1 LGHDT and CDR2 YNNKEL (reference sequence). CDR3 size: 17 residues. Trimming took off 4 bases at V and 3 bases at J, with 19 bases between the two ends. The CDR3 loop is CASSPYGGPNIKNIQYF. The CDR3, as DNA: TGTGCCAGCAGCCCCTACGGGGGACCGAATATCAAAAACATTCAGTACTTC.

J is TRBJ1-3 and V is TRBV7-6; TRBD1 is a possible D gene (5 bases). The length of the CDR3 is 17 residues. CDR1 is SGHVS, CDR2 FNYEAQ, per germline. The V end lost 0 bases, the J end lost 2 bases, and 14 bases lay between the germline ends. DNA for the CDR3: TGTGCCAGCAGCTTAGCGGGATCGGGGGGTCCTGGAAACACCATATATTTT. This gives the protein CASSLAGSGGPGNTIYF.

V usage is TRBV5-1 and J usage is TRBJ2-1; a weak D match, TRBD1 (6 bases). Looked up from germline, CDR1 is SGHRS and CDR2 is YFSETQ. Trimming took 3 bases from V and 9 from J, leaving 10 bases between them. CDR3 length: 12 amino acids. CDR3 sequence (DNA): TGCGCCAGCAGCTCACAGGGTGGTGAGCAGTTCTTC. It translates to CASSSQGGEQFF.

The V gene is TRBV19, the J gene TRBJ2-7; D not resolved. Looked up from germline, CDR1 is LNHDA and CDR2 is SQIVND (reference sequence). The V and J ends lost 1 base and 2 bases respectively, with 12 bases between them. The CDR3 consists of 15 residues. The CDR3 sequence is CASSIGASQTYEQYF. In nucleotides, the CDR3 is TGTGCCAGTAGTATAGGGGCGTCCCAAACCTACGAGCAGTACTTC.

The CDR3 region is CASSLGGRGPDSRKGYTF. The CDR3 DNA reads TGCGCCAGCAGCTTGGGGGGCAGGGGCCCCGACTCGAGGAAGGGCTACACCTTC. The gene calls are TRBV5-1 and TRBJ1-2, with a possible D match to TRBD1 (6 bases). V was shortened by 0 bases and J by 8 bases, with 26 bases between the two germline ends. The CDR3 consists of 18 residues. The V gene's germline CDR1 is SGHRS and CDR2 YFSETQ.

The gene calls are TRBV27 and TRBJ2-5, with 9 bases lining up with TRBD2. V was pared by 6 bases and J by 1 base, with 0 bases of the junction left unmatched. Per the germline V gene, CDR1 is MNHEY and CDR2 is SMNVEV (reference sequence). The CDR3 loop spans 13 amino acids. The CDR3 here is CASRGLAQETQYF. DNA for the CDR3: TGTGCCAGCAGGGGACTAGCCCAAGAGACCCAGTACTTC.

The gene calls are TRBV12-3 or TRBV12-4 and TRBJ1-2, with TRBD1 as a possible D gene (6 bases). V lost 6 bases, J lost 6 bases, and 14 bases lay in between. The CDR3 consists of 13 residues. CDR3 DNA sequence: TGTGCCAGCAGGAGGGGGACGGCTGATGGCTACACCTTC. Translating gives CASRRGTADGYTF.